This T cell receptor (beta chain) emerged from a study of shared clonotypes between healthy human individuals. General study findings and limits: Researchers found naive subsets generally carried larger estimated richness than memory subsets. The study drew on few donors, limiting represented genetic and exposure-history diversity.

Genomic DNA (from each subset) was split evenly across several immunoSEQ plates. The repertoire was sequenced with immunoSEQ multiplex PCR; TCRdb's copy has only in-frame clones and lacks some. This table holds some 630,000 clones, about 96% found once. As to this clone: Its target is unknown.

The CDR3 has 12 amino acids. Unmatched junction bases numbered 8, after V lost 9 bases and J lost 9 bases. Germline V gives CDR1 MNHEY, CDR2 SMNVEV (reference sequence). Naive CD8 cells, CD45RO-negative and positively selected for CCR7, excluded terminally differentiated effector memory CD45RA+ cells. The specimen was naive CD8+ T cells sorted from blood. The rearrangement links TRBV27 to TRBJ2-1, with 7 bases matching TRBD1. The source of this sequence is a woman aged 25-40 years in good health. CDR3 nucleotide sequence: TGTGCCAGTCGACAGGGCAGTTTTGAGCAGTTCTTC. Residues: CASRQGSFEQFF.